Listed here are 25 T cell receptor beta chains from one sample, sequenced in a study of blood T cell repertoires in COVID-19. Data came from immunoSEQ multiplex PCR; TCRdb stores just in-frame clones and leaves some out. Of under 200,000 clones in the sample, 89% were seen once. The sequenced material came from PBMCs or T cells enriched from blood (not recorded which). The receptors come from a young woman who had recovered from COVID-19.

This chain links TRBV7-9 with TRBJ2-5; 7 bases fit TRBD2. Germline CDR1 reads SEHNR; CDR2 reads FQNEAQ (reference sequence). The CDR3 has 15 amino acids. The V segment lost 6 bases and the J segment 2 bases; nucleotides outside the gene matches: 9. CDR3 sequence (DNA): TGTGCCAGCAGGCCCTTAGCGGGTAATCAAGAGACCCAGTACTTC. Translated: CASRPLAGNQETQYF.

V usage is TRBV27 and J usage is TRBJ1-2; no definite D call. The CDR3 has 14 residues. Germline V gene data show CDR1 as MNHEY and CDR2 as SMNVEV (reference sequence). Trimming pared 1 base from V and 4 bases from J, leaving 10 bases between. CDR3 nucleotides: TGTGCCAGCAGTTTATATGCAGGCCTCTATGGCTACACCTTC. Translating gives CASSLYAGLYGYTF.

This chain connects TRBV7-9 to TRBJ2-5; D possibly corresponds to TRBD2 (7 bases). The V gene's germline CDR1 is SEHNR and CDR2 FQNEAQ (reference sequence). This CDR3 is built from 15 residues. With 10 bases removed from V and 2 bases from J, the gap between germline ends came to 20 bases. The CDR3 bases are TGTGCCACCCTCTCCAAAAGGGGGGGGCAAGAGACCCAGTACTTC. Residues: CATLSKRGGQETQYF. Full variable domain (missing parts from reference TRBV7-9 and TRBJ2-5): DTGVSQNPRHKITKRGQNVTFRCDPISEHNRLYWYRQTLGQGPEFLTYFQNEAQLEKSRLLSDRFSAERPKGSFSTLEIQRTEQGDSAMYLCATLSKRGGQETQYFGPGTRLLVL.

The sample holds one count of this clone. The DNA for the CDR3 is TGTGCCAGCATTGGGGCGACAGGGAAGAACACTGAAGCTTTCTTT. Amino acids: CASIGATGKNTEAFF. J is TRBJ1-1 and V is TRBV28, with TRBD1 matching 7 bases. V trimming: 7 bases; J trimming: 1 base; junction bases outside the gene matches: 9. Germline-derived CDR1 and CDR2 are MDHEN and SYDVKM. The CDR3 is 15 amino acids.

V usage is TRBV7-9 and J usage is TRBJ2-1; TRBD2 might be the D (5 bases). CDR3 length equals 15 residues. V was pared by 0 bases and J by 5 bases, with 11 bases between. The germline gives CDR1 SEHNR, CDR2 FQNEAQ (reference sequence). The CDR3 DNA reads TGTGCCAGCAGCTTAGCGGGAGTACTCGACAATGAGCAGTTCTTC. Translation gives CASSLAGVLDNEQFF.

V gene TRBV5-1 combines with J gene TRBJ2-1; 9 bases line up with TRBD2. Trimming removed 4 bases from V and 8 bases from J; junction bases left unmatched: 10. The CDR3 runs to 15 residues. Germline V lookup: CDR1 SGHRS, CDR2 YFSETQ. DNA for the CDR3: TGCGCCAGCAGCCTCGGGACTAGCCAGAACCATGAGCAGTTCTTC. Translated, it gives CASSLGTSQNHEQFF.

This rearrangement joins TRBV5-1 to TRBJ2-1, with TRBD2 identical over 10 bases. Germline values: CDR1 SGHRS, CDR2 YFSETQ. After removal of 4 bases from V and 9 bases from J, the junction contained 10 bases not matched to a gene. The CDR3 runs 15 residues. This CDR3 is CASSHPSGSGREQFF. Written as DNA, the CDR3 is TGCGCCAGCAGCCATCCTAGCGGGAGCGGTCGTGAGCAGTTCTTC. Full variable domain (rest looked up from reference TRBV5-1 and TRBJ2-1): KAGVTQTPRYLIKTRGQQVTLSCSPISGHRSVSWYQQTPGQGLQFLFEYFSETQRNKGNFPGRFSGRQFSNSRSEMNVSTLELGDSALYLCASSHPSGSGREQFFGPGTRLTVL.

The CDR3 nucleotides are TGTGCCAGCAGCCCCCAGGGGGGGGGACTAGCGCTTAGCACAGATACGCAGTATTTT. It yields the protein CASSPQGGGLALSTDTQYF. This rearrangement joins TRBV9 to TRBJ2-3; 10 bases agree with TRBD2. The V segment lost 4 bases and the J segment 0 bases; nucleotides outside the gene matches: 14. The CDR3 spans 19 residues. Germline values: CDR1 SGDLS, CDR2 YYNGEE. Drawing the rest from reference TRBV9 and TRBJ2-3, the complete variable domain is DSGVTQTPKHLITATGQRVTLRCSPRSGDLSVYWYQQSLDQGLQFLIQYYNGEERAKGNILERFSAQQFPDLHSELNLSSLELGDSALYFCASSPQGGGLALSTDTQYFGPGTRLTVL.

This chain connects TRBV6-5 to TRBJ2-2; 12 positions agree with TRBD2. Germline V gene data show CDR1 as MNHEY and CDR2 as SVGAGI. V lost 6 bases, J lost 5 bases, and 4 bases stayed unmatched. The CDR3 loop spans 15 amino acids. The CDR3 region has the DNA TGTGCCAGCAGGAAGGGACTAGCGGGTACCGGGGAGCTGTTTTTT. Protein product: CASRKGLAGTGELFF.

V usage is TRBV2 and J usage is TRBJ1-4; maybe TRBD1 (5 bases). Germline loops: CDR1 SNHLY, CDR2 FYNNEI. This CDR3 region has 12 residues. V was cut by 2 bases and J by 7 bases, with 5 bases left in between. CDR3 residues: CASSERGEKLFF. The DNA of the CDR3 is TGTGCCAGCAGTGAAAGGGGTGAAAAACTGTTTTTT.

This rearrangement joins TRBV5-1 to TRBJ2-7; D is possibly TRBD2 (6 bases). Germline-derived CDR1 and CDR2 are SGHRS and YFSETQ. With 2 bases removed from V and 4 bases from J, the gap between germline ends came to 13 bases. The CDR3 is 14 residues long. CDR3 in amino acids: CASSFAGMEYEQYF. Here the CDR3 DNA reads TGCGCCAGCAGCTTCGCGGGAATGGAATACGAGCAGTACTTC. Looking up the rest from reference TRBV5-1 and TRBJ2-7 gives the full variable domain: KAGVTQTPRYLIKTRGQQVTLSCSPISGHRSVSWYQQTPGQGLQFLFEYFSETQRNKGNFPGRFSGRQFSNSRSEMNVSTLELGDSALYLCASSFAGMEYEQYFGPGTRLTVT.

The genes are TRBV29-1 and TRBJ2-3; 7 nucleotides align to TRBD2. This CDR3 region has 14 residues. Trimming cost V 4 bases and J 2 bases; bases outside gene matches: 6. In germline, CDR1 is SQVTM, CDR2 ANQGSEA. Written as DNA, the CDR3 is TGCAGCGTTGTTGGGCTAGCGGTCACAGATACGCAGTATTTT. Translating gives CSVVGLAVTDTQYF.

This clone was picked up one time. CDR3 sequence (DNA): TGTGCCAGCAGGGCAGACGGGGACAATCAGCCCCAGCATTTT. It specifies CASRADGDNQPQHF. The chain recombines TRBV2 with TRBJ1-5; D gene uncertain. Trimming stripped 6 bases from V and 3 bases from J, with 12 bases between. This CDR3 has 14 amino acids. Germline values: CDR1 SNHLY, CDR2 FYNNEI.

This chain links TRBV6-5 with TRBJ1-1; D ambiguous. This CDR3 spans 15 amino acids. Germline lookup yields CDR1 MNHEY and CDR2 SVGAGI. Trimming removed 2 bases at V and 8 bases at J, with 18 bases between. CDR3 amino acids: CASSYRQAPGREAFF. The CDR3 region has the DNA TGTGCCAGCAGTTACCGACAAGCCCCAGGTAGAGAAGCTTTCTTT.

The chain recombines TRBV20-1 with TRBJ1-1, with D uncertain. V shed 3 bases and J shed 1 base, with 9 bases lying between them. Germline CDR1 and CDR2: DFQATT and SNEGSKA (reference sequence). The CDR3 contains 13 residues. The CDR3 DNA sequence: TGCAGTGCTAGTAGCCGGGGGAACACTGAAGCTTTCTTT. Its translation is CSASSRGNTEAFF.

The chain carries TRBV6-5 and TRBJ1-5; 7 bases match TRBD1. V was clipped by 7 bases and J by 8 bases; unmatched bases: 11. This CDR3 region has 14 residues. Germline V gives CDR1 MNHEY, CDR2 SVGAGI. The DNA for the CDR3 is TGTGCCAGCAAACAGGGGCCAGAAGGAAAGCCCCAGCATTTT. Encoded protein: CASKQGPEGKPQHF.

This chain connects TRBV9 to TRBJ2-2, with D uncertain. Trimming pared 4 bases from V and 1 base from J, leaving 8 bases between. The germline V gene has CDR1 SGDLS and CDR2 YYNGEE. CDR3 length equals 14 residues. CDR3 amino acids: CASSSKLNTGELFF. DNA of the CDR3: TGTGCCAGCAGCTCAAAATTGAACACCGGGGAGCTGTTTTTT.

The rearrangement links TRBV12-5 to TRBJ2-5; 8 positions agree with TRBD2. The V gene end was trimmed by 6 bases and the J gene end by 5 bases; junction bases not matched to a gene: 20. Germline V CDR1 and CDR2: LGHNT, FRNRAP. The CDR3 extends over 18 amino acids. CDR3 residues: CASGSRSGTSGPGETQYF. CDR3 sequence (DNA): TGTGCTAGTGGCTCCCGATCCGGGACTAGTGGGCCGGGGGAGACCCAGTACTTC.

V and J are TRBV27 and TRBJ2-1; TRBD2 aligns across 8 bases. CDR1 is MNHEY, CDR2 SMNVEV, per germline (reference sequence). J gave up 4 bases and V 5 bases, and 10 bases lay outside the gene matches. The CDR3 contains 16 residues. CDR3 sequence: CASSPLGLAGYNEQFF. The CDR3 nucleotides are TGTGCCAGCAGTCCCCTTGGGCTAGCGGGTTACAATGAGCAGTTCTTC.

In its sample, this clone was seen a few times. The V and J genes are TRBV27 and TRBJ1-1; D is undetermined. Germline V CDR1 and CDR2: MNHEY, SMNVEV (reference sequence). This CDR3 region has 13 residues. The germline V and J ends were trimmed by 6 bases and 2 bases, with 10 bases remaining between them. CDR3 protein: CASRHTTNTEAFF. CDR3 coding DNA: TGTGCCAGCAGGCATACAACCAACACTGAAGCTTTCTTT.

This chain connects TRBV27 to TRBJ2-6, with D tentatively TRBD2 (5 bases). Trimming took off 9 bases at V and 0 bases at J, with 18 bases between the two ends. This CDR3 is built from 17 residues. Germline assignment: CDR1 MNHEY and CDR2 SMNVEV (reference sequence). The CDR3 spells CASSGIMPRSGANVLTF. As DNA, the CDR3 is TGTGCCAGTTCCGGGATTATGCCTCGCTCTGGGGCCAACGTCCTGACTTTC.

The chain couples TRBV14 to TRBJ2-1; 11 bases map to TRBD2. CDR1 SGHDN and CDR2 FVKESK come from the germline V gene. The CDR3 is 15 residues long. V lost 4 bases, J lost 8 bases, and 7 bases stayed unmatched. The CDR3, as DNA: TGTGCCAGCAGCCCTTTACTAGCGGGAGTGGATGAGCAGTTCTTC. Protein: CASSPLLAGVDEQFF. Complete variable domain (other parts from reference TRBV14 and TRBJ2-1): EAGVTQFPSHSVIEKGQTVTLRCDPISGHDNLYWYRRVMGKEIKFLLHFVKESKQDESGMPNNRFLAERTGGTYSTLKVQPAELEDSGVYFCASSPLLAGVDEQFFGPGTRLTVL.

The chain is built from TRBV4-3 and TRBJ2-5, with a tentative D call TRBD1 (5 bases). Germline V gene lookup returns CDR1 LGHNA and CDR2 YSLEER. This CDR3 comprises 16 residues. V lost 0 bases, J lost 2 bases, and 13 bases lay in between. The CDR3 nucleotides are TGCGCCAGCAGCCAAGATTTCGGACAAGTACAAGAGACCCAGTACTTC. Translated: CASSQDFGQVQETQYF.

The gene calls are TRBV6-5 and TRBJ1-4; TRBD1 agrees at 7 bases. V shed 5 bases and J 5 bases; nucleotides not matched to a gene: 5. Germline-derived CDR1 and CDR2 are MNHEY and SVGAGI. The length of the CDR3 is 14 residues. The CDR3 DNA follows: TGTGCCAGCAGTCGGGACAGAGAAAATGAAAAACTGTTTTTT. Translating it yields CASSRDRENEKLFF.

V gene TRBV11-2 combines with J gene TRBJ2-7; 8 nucleotides align to TRBD1. Germline V gene data show CDR1 as SGHAT and CDR2 as FQNNGV. The ends lost 0 bases at V and 0 bases at J; junction bases unmatched: 4. This CDR3 spans 16 amino acids. CDR3 DNA: TGTGCCAGCAGCTTAGATTTTGGGACAGGCTCCTACGAGCAGTACTTC. Translation: CASSLDFGTGSYEQYF.